This T cell receptor beta chain was documented in a study of shared clonotypes between healthy human individuals. CD45RO negativity and positive selection for CCR7 defined naive CD8 cells, a population that excluded terminally differentiated effector memory CD45RA+ cells. Those who donated were healthy HIV-negative adults, with no recent acute infections or vaccinations reported. Profiled with immunoSEQ multiplex PCR; TCRdb holds only in-frame clones, not every one. Of some 1,900,000 clones in the sample, roughly 95% are singletons; the top ten hold more than 0.95%. CDR1 and CDR2 (germline): SEHNR, FQNEAQ (reference sequence). Trimming shortened V by 5 bases and J by 6 bases, and 14 bases separated the two germline ends. The CDR3 runs to 14 residues.

The chain recombines TRBV7-9 with TRBJ2-1; D is perhaps TRBD1 (6 bases). This receptor was obtained from a man younger than 35 in good health. Material: naive CD8+ T cells sorted from blood. Written as DNA, the CDR3 is TGTGCCAGCAGCCCCTGGGGGCAGGGCAATGAGCAGTTCTTC. This codes for CASSPWGQGNEQFF.